This T cell receptor (beta chain) was sequenced in a study of response to subunit inactivated influenza vaccine. This clonotype was detected a few times. The antigen is unknown. TCRdb re-called the RT-PCR reads through MiXCR, storing one row per CDR3 protein. The sample lists some 160,000 distinct CDR3 sequences; around 9.9% were seen once. Findings and caveats of the study: Each seasonal influenza vaccination recruits few new T cells, the authors suggested.

The CDR3 spans 16 residues. Germline values: CDR1 SEHNR, CDR2 FQNEAQ (reference sequence). Deletions cut 2 bases from V and 1 base from J, with 14 bases between. The clonotype originates from a middle-aged man who received an inactivated influenza vaccine. The material was non-naive T cells sorted from PBMCs, obtained 40 to 50 days after vaccination. V and J are TRBV7-9 and TRBJ2-5; D perhaps matches TRBD2 (6 bases). The CDR3 coding sequence is TGTGCCAGCAGCTTACCGACTTCGACTAGCCAAGAGACCCAGTACTTC. The encoded protein is CASSLPTSTSQETQYF.